The 5 T cell receptor beta chains below were found in one sample sequenced in a study of shared clonotypes between healthy human individuals (dated by TCRdb to 2020 to 2022). The library was produced with the immunoSEQ multiplex PCR assay. TCRdb holds this immuneACCESS table with in-frame rearrangements only. Some clones are missing; in checked studies, unresolved V genes explain under half, and the rest has no known cause. The sample table contains some 580,000 clones; only one count was recorded for 95% to 98% of them. The ten largest clones represent about 0.06% of the sample. Source material: naive CD4+ T cells sorted from blood. The sample's cell subset or site label, in plain terms: CD45RA+ positively selected. These receptors were obtained from a woman aged 30 to 39 in good health.

This chain connects TRBV10-3 to TRBJ1-2, with no clear D. Germline-derived CDR1 and CDR2 are ENHRY and SYGVKD. The CDR3 spans 13 residues. Between the trimmed V and J ends, which lost 2 bases and 1 base, there was a span of 5 bases. The CDR3 loop is CAISEGINYGYTF. CDR3 bases: TGTGCCATCAGTGAGGGCATTAACTATGGCTACACCTTC.

The chain carries TRBV6-1 and TRBJ1-3; possibly TRBD1 for D (6 bases). Per the germline V gene, CDR1 is MNHNS and CDR2 is SASEGT. This CDR3 comprises 16 residues. V lost 4 bases, J lost 0 bases, and 13 bases lay in between. The CDR3 nucleotides are TGTGCCAGCAGTGTAGACAGGTCCTTCTCTGGAAACACCATATATTTT. It is translated as CASSVDRSFSGNTIYF.

This chain joins TRBV6-5 and TRBJ2-7; no clear D gene. CDR3 length: 15 residues. CDR1 is MNHEY, CDR2 SVGAGI, per germline. V was clipped by 6 bases and J by 9 bases, with 24 bases between them. The CDR3 DNA sequence: TGTGCCAGCAGCCGGACGGCCTCTTCCTATGTTCGGCAGTACTTC. Its translation is CASSRTASSYVRQYF.

The rearrangement links TRBV9 to TRBJ1-2, with 9 positions matching TRBD1. J gave up 7 bases and V 5 bases, and 6 bases lay outside the gene matches. There are 13 residues in the CDR3. Per germline, CDR1 SGDLS and CDR2 YYNGEE. This CDR3 reads CASSDTGGSGYTF. The CDR3 DNA reads TGTGCCAGCAGTGATACAGGGGGCAGTGGCTACACCTTC. The full variable domain, its missing parts supplied by reference TRBV9 and TRBJ1-2, is DSGVTQTPKHLITATGQRVTLRCSPRSGDLSVYWYQQSLDQGLQFLIQYYNGEERAKGNILERFSAQQFPDLHSELNLSSLELGDSALYFCASSDTGGSGYTFGSGTRLTVV.

V usage is TRBV19 and J usage is TRBJ2-3, with D possibly matching TRBD1 (6 bases). The germline gives CDR1 LNHDA, CDR2 SQIVND (reference sequence). The CDR3 has 16 amino acids. Trimming shortened V by 4 bases and J by 1 base, and 15 bases separated the two germline ends. DNA of the CDR3: TGTGCCAGTAGTAGGTTCAGGGGTGAGGGCACAGATACGCAGTATTTT. Translation: CASSRFRGEGTDTQYF.